This is a list of T cell receptor beta chains from one sample in a study of CD8+ T cells in alopecia areata. Sequencing used immunoSEQ multiplex PCR; TCRdb keeps in-frame clones, though not all of them. Here the sample spans approximately 170,000 clones, 50% to 65% being singletons. The sample was CD4+ T cells sorted from blood, taken at week 24, from a patient treated with tofacitinib. The source of these receptors is a human donor with alopecia areata. Both conserved end residues are trimmed from each CDR3. Each record gives: CDR3 protein, J gene, V gene, D gene. D genes are given only for firm matches.

CDR3aa: ASSPEVGQGSYEQY
j_gene: TRBJ2-7
v_gene: TRBV18
d_gene: TRBD1

CDR3aa: ASSHPRSGANVLT
j_gene: TRBJ2-6
v_gene: TRBV11-2
d_gene: NA

CDR3aa: ASSYSRGAGGSPLH
j_gene: TRBJ1-6
v_gene: TRBV6-5
d_gene: NA

CDR3aa: ASSIQETQY
j_gene: TRBJ2-5
v_gene: TRBV18
d_gene: NA

CDR3aa: ASSVDPGNEKLF
j_gene: TRBJ1-4
v_gene: TRBV9
d_gene: NA

CDR3aa: ASSPSLAQPNEQF
j_gene: TRBJ2-1
v_gene: TRBV7-9
d_gene: NA

CDR3aa: ASSRTSRETQY
j_gene: TRBJ2-5
v_gene: TRBV7-6
d_gene: TRBD2

CDR3aa: ASSPPGTDLYEQY
j_gene: TRBJ2-7
v_gene: TRBV4-1
d_gene: TRBD1

CDR3aa: ASSEVYGYT
j_gene: TRBJ1-2
v_gene: TRBV25-1
d_gene: NA

CDR3aa: ASRETAQETQY
j_gene: TRBJ2-5
v_gene: TRBV6-5
d_gene: NA

CDR3aa: ASSLDTNTGELF
j_gene: TRBJ2-2
v_gene: TRBV5-1
d_gene: NA

CDR3aa: AWSVRARGREPQH
j_gene: TRBJ1-5
v_gene: TRBV30
d_gene: TRBD1

CDR3aa: ASSLGPREETQY
j_gene: TRBJ2-5
v_gene: TRBV5-1
d_gene: NA

CDR3aa: ASSPQFGGQPQH
j_gene: TRBJ1-5
v_gene: TRBV18
d_gene: NA

CDR3aa: ACDRGYGYT
j_gene: TRBJ1-2
v_gene: TRBV30
d_gene: TRBD1